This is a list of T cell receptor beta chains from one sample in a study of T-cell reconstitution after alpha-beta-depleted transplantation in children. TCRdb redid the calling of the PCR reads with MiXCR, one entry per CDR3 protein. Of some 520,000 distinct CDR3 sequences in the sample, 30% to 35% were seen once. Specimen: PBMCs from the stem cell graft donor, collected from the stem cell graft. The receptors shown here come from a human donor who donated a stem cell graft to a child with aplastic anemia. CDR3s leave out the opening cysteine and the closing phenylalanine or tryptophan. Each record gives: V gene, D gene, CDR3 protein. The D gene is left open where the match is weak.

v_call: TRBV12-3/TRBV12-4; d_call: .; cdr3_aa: ASSLTPSVYISSYNEQF
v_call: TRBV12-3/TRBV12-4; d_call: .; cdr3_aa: ASSFRQVYNEQF
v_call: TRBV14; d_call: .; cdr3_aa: ASSQGGVQY
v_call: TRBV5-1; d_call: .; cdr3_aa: ASSSITGTNTGELF
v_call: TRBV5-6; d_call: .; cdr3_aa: ASSLGGKLRRGETQY
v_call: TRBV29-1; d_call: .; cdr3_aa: SVVPATDTEAF
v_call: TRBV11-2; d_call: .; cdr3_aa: ASSLGTLRDGETQY
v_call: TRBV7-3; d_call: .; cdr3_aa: ASSPYPKSNGEQF
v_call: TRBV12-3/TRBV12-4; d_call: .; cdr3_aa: ASSPGTGGETQY
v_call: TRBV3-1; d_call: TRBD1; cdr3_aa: ASSPGTGGGYGEKLF
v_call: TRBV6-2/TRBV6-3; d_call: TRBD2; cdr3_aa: ASAGTSGALTDTQY
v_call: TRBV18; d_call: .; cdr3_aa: ASSPFGVHTGELF
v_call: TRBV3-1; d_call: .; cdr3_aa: ASSLGSASYEQY
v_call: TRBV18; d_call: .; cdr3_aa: ASSPAGEETQY
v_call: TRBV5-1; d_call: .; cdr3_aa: ASTMGGGYT
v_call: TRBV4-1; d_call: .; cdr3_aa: ASSQDAPAGSYEQY
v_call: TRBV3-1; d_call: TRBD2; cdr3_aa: ASSQEDPWSEGGSPYEQY
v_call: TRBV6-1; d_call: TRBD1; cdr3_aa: ASSIGQAFEAF
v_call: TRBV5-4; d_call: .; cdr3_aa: ASSLSGPRSTDTQY
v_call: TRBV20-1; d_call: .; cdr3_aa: SASVEVRGGEAF
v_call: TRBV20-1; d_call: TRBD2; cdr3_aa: SARVELAPVSSYEQY
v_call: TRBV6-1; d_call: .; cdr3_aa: ASKAPTGSTGELF
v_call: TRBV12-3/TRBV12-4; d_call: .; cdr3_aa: ASNGVNEQF
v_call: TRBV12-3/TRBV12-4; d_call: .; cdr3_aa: ASSTGYEQY
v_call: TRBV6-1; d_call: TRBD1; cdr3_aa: ASRRDRGRAGANVLT
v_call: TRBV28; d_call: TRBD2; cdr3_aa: ASSPALGLAANNEQF
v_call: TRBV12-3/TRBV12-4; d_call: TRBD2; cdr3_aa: ASSLPGLVAEQF
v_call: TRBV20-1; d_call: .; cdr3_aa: SARDKGPLNSPLH
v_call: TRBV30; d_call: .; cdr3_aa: AWSPDTVHQPQH
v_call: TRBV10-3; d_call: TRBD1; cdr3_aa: AIRRPGGNTEAF
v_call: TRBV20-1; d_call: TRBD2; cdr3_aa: SARDRVTSGRREQY
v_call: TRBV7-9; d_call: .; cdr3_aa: ASSLVGSGGETQY